This T cell receptor (beta chain) was identified in a study of blood T cells in healthy people across ages. Primed by a sample-barcoded 5' primer and a J-beta primer mix, a second PCR proceeded for 7 to 11 cycles. TCRdb independently ran MiXCR on the 5' RACE reads; one entry per CDR3 protein. This sample carries about 570,000 distinct CDR3 sequences, about 28% of them seen once, and the ten largest clones take approximately 3.7%. This clonotype was found a few times. For every donor, a draw yielded 9.5 to 10 milliliters of peripheral blood. Samples each had at least 5 micrograms of total RNA extracted. These records were also assigned to another study, of T cells of mothers and their children. That publication notes: Three healthy Caucasian mothers and their six children donated.

Sequenced: blood. This clonotype was obtained from a boy aged 2 to 10 in good health.

In nucleotides, the CDR3 is TGTGCCAGCAGCCTACGGAGTAGCTCCTACAATGAGCAGTTCTTC. Translated, it gives CASSLRSSSYNEQFF. The V call is TRBV5-5, the J call TRBJ2-1; D unclear. V lost 4 bases, J lost 0 bases, and 11 bases lay in between. CDR3 size: 15 residues. CDR1 is SGHKS, CDR2 YYEKEE, per germline (reference sequence).